The rows below give T cell receptor beta chains drawn from one sample of a study of identical twins. TCRdb analysed the 5' RACE reads with MiXCR anew, one entry per CDR3 protein. This repertoire shows a few hundred thousand distinct CDR3 sequences, over 9.5% found once; its top ten account for about a tenth. The specimen sequenced was memory T cells sorted from blood. The receptor set was obtained from a man aged 45-65 years in good health. Each CDR3 is given with its conserved first and last residue. A D gene is named only where the DNA matches it firmly. Not every row has a clone size; where given, it reads once, few, many or a size class.

clone size | D gene | CDR3 length | J gene | V gene | CDR3 DNA | CDR3 protein
many | - | 15 | TRBJ1-3 | TRBV20-1 | TGCAGTGCTAGCCGTATGAGCCCGATAGGAAACACCATATATTTT | CSASRMSPIGNTIYF
many | TRBD1 | 16 | TRBJ2-2 | TRBV7-2 | TGTGCCAGCAGCTTAGTCGGGACAGGAAACACCGGGGAGCTGTTTTTT | CASSLVGTGNTGELFF
many | - | 16 | TRBJ2-4 | TRBV21-1 | TGTGCCAGCAGCCCTGACAGACTACTAGCCAAAAACATTCAGTACTTC | CASSPDRLLAKNIQYF
few | TRBD1 | 16 | TRBJ1-2 | TRBV7-8 | TGTGCCAGCAGCTCTCGACCTTTACAGGGGAACTATGGCTACACCTTC | CASSSRPLQGNYGYTF
few | - | 10 | TRBJ2-1 | TRBV2 | TGTGCCAGCAGTGAGGTTACGCAGTTCTTC | CASSEVTQFF
- | TRBD2 | 16 | TRBJ2-3 | TRBV6-5 | TGTGCCAGCAGTTACGGGACTAGCGGGGGGGAAGATACGCAGTATTTT | CASSYGTSGGEDTQYF
- | - | 15 | TRBJ1-1 | TRBV10-3 | TGTGCCATCAGCCCCGTGGTAGGAATGAACACTGAAGCTTTCTTT | CAISPVVGMNTEAFF
few | - | 15 | TRBJ2-7 | TRBV19 | TGTGCCAGTAGTATGCTTGCGGGACGAGCCTACGAGCAGTACTTC | CASSMLAGRAYEQYF
- | - | 13 | TRBJ2-2 | TRBV7-2 | TGTGCCAGCAGCTATGGGAACACCGGGGAGCTGTTTTTT | CASSYGNTGELFF
- | - | 13 | TRBJ2-7 | TRBV12-3/TRBV12-4 | TGTGCCAGCAGTCTAAGGACCGACTACGAGCAGTACTTC | CASSLRTDYEQYF
many | - | 18 | TRBJ2-3 | TRBV7-2 | TGTGCCAGCAGCTTAGCGATCGTGGGATCAACCCGCACAGATACGCAGTATTTT | CASSLAIVGSTRTDTQYF
many | - | 16 | TRBJ1-1 | TRBV28 | TGTGCCAGCAGTTTACAGGGCCAGCCGATGAACACTGAAGCTTTCTTT | CASSLQGQPMNTEAFF
- | TRBD1 | 15 | TRBJ2-7 | TRBV30 | TGTGCCTGGAGTGAGCCGGGACAGGGGGCCTACGAGCAGTACTTC | CAWSEPGQGAYEQYF
many | - | 16 | TRBJ1-3 | TRBV2 | TGTGCCAGCAGTGAAATAAAGGGATACTCTGGAAACACCATATATTTT | CASSEIKGYSGNTIYF
few | TRBD2 | 17 | TRBJ2-7 | TRBV5-6 | TGTGCCAGCAGCTTCGGACTAGCGGGAGAGAAGATGGACGAGCAGTACTTC | CASSFGLAGEKMDEQYF
many | - | 15 | TRBJ1-5 | TRBV7-2 | TGTGCCAGCAGCTTAGGACAGTATAGCAATCAGCCCCAGCATTTT | CASSLGQYSNQPQHF
- | - | 14 | TRBJ2-5 | TRBV10-1 | TGCGCCAGCAGTGAGTCAGGCGGCCAAGAGACCCAGTACTTC | CASSESGGQETQYF
many | - | 15 | TRBJ2-1 | TRBV7-7 | TGTGCCAGCAGCTTAGGAGACAGACCTTACAATGAGCAGTTCTTC | CASSLGDRPYNEQFF
few | TRBD2 | 15 | TRBJ2-2 | TRBV20-1 | TGCAGTGCTGGTTCTAGCGGGGGGGCAACTGGGGAGCTGTTTTTT | CSAGSSGGATGELFF
- | - | 19 | TRBJ2-6 | TRBV7-8 | TGTGCCAGCAGCTGGGACGGGGGGCAGGGGTCTTCGTGGGCCAACGTCCTGACTTTC | CASSWDGGQGSSWANVLTF
few | - | 16 | TRBJ1-1 | TRBV6-1 | TGTGCCAGCAGCGGACGAAGCGGACGGTGGGGCACTGAAGCTTTCTTT | CASSGRSGRWGTEAFF
- | TRBD1 | 16 | TRBJ1-6 | TRBV4-1 | TGCGCCAGCAGCCAGCGGGTGACAGGGGATAATTCACCCCTCCACTTT | CASSQRVTGDNSPLHF
many | - | 15 | TRBJ2-2 | TRBV5-4 | TGTGCCAGCAGCTTTGGAGGGAGGCGTACCGGGGAGCTGTTTTTT | CASSFGGRRTGELFF
many | - | 15 | TRBJ2-7 | TRBV29-1 | TGCAGCGTTGAAGATAGGGCGGGCCCGGTTTACGAGCAGTACTTC | CSVEDRAGPVYEQYF
many | - | 12 | TRBJ2-3 | TRBV20-1 | TGCAGTGCGGCTACTAGATCAGATACGCAGTATTTT | CSAATRSDTQYF
- | TRBD2 | 15 | TRBJ2-1 | TRBV20-1 | TGCAGTGCTAGAGATGTAGGGCTAGCGGGATTCCGACAGTTCTTC | CSARDVGLAGFRQFF
many | - | 10 | TRBJ1-2 | TRBV20-1 | TGCAGTGCCAAAGCTTATGGCTACACCTTC | CSAKAYGYTF
few | TRBD2 | 15 | TRBJ2-7 | TRBV20-1 | TGCAGTGCCGAAAAGCGACTAGCGGACTCCTACGAGCAGTACTTC | CSAEKRLADSYEQYF
few | - | 14 | TRBJ2-7 | TRBV12-3/TRBV12-4 | TGTGCCAGCAGTTTCCGGCAGGGCACCTACGAGCAGTACTTC | CASSFRQGTYEQYF
many | - | 16 | TRBJ1-2 | TRBV10-3 | TGTGCCATCAGCGGGGCGCTCCGAACGAGCAGCTATGGCTACACCTTC | CAISGALRTSSYGYTF
many | - | 15 | TRBJ2-7 | TRBV29-1 | TGCAGCGTTCCCGTTCTTGACAGGGGAGGGTACGAGCAGTACTTC | CSVPVLDRGGYEQYF
few | TRBD2 | 18 | TRBJ2-1 | TRBV3-1 | TGTGCCAGCAGCCCCCCTTGGAGGACTAGCGGGAGGGACAATGAGCAGTTCTTC | CASSPPWRTSGRDNEQFF
many | - | 13 | TRBJ2-1 | TRBV29-1 | TGCAGCGCCCGCACCCGGGGCTACAATGAGCAGTTCTTC | CSARTRGYNEQFF
many | - | 15 | TRBJ2-1 | TRBV5-1 | TGCGCCAGCAGCTTGGGCGGGGTTCATTACAATGAGCAGTTCTTC | CASSLGGVHYNEQFF
many | TRBD2 | 15 | TRBJ2-3 | TRBV12-3/TRBV12-4 | TGTGCCAGCTCATTGGCGGGAGGCCGCACAGATACGCAGTATTTT | CASSLAGGRTDTQYF
- | TRBD1 | 17 | TRBJ1-6 | TRBV6-2/TRBV6-3 | TGTGCCAGCAGTTACCCCGGACAGGGATCTATTAATTCACCCCTCCACTTT | CASSYPGQGSINSPLHF
few | - | 14 | TRBJ2-1 | TRBV7-2 | TGTGCCAGCAGCCAGGGGCGTGTTAACAATGAGCAGTTCTTC | CASSQGRVNNEQFF
- | - | 16 | TRBJ2-2 | TRBV12-3/TRBV12-4 | TGTGCCAGCAGTTTTTTGGGGACTTGGAATACCGGGGAGCTGTTTTTT | CASSFLGTWNTGELFF
- | TRBD2 | 15 | TRBJ2-1 | TRBV20-1 | TGCAGTGGAGCGGGACTAGCGGGAGGATACAATGAGCAGTTCTTC | CSGAGLAGGYNEQFF
- | TRBD2 | 16 | TRBJ2-3 | TRBV10-3 | TGTGCCATCAGTGCGACTAGCGGGGGGGCAACAGATACGCAGTATTTT | CAISATSGGATDTQYF